This T cell receptor (beta chain) was documented in a study of CD4 and CD8 cells across lung adenocarcinoma regions. The patients had localized lung adenocarcinoma, a non-small cell subtype. Germline-derived CDR1 and CDR2 are MNHEY and SMNVEV (reference sequence). The CDR3 runs 14 residues. V was cut by 2 bases and J by 7 bases, with 12 bases left in between. This clonotype was seen many times. Each CDR3 protein gets one entry after TCRdb re-called the PCR reads with MiXCR. The table has about 9,600 distinct CDR3 sequences, roughly 46% seen once. Sequenced: CD4+ T cells from the margin of a lung tumor. The J gene is TRBJ2-1, the V gene TRBV27; a possible D gene is TRBD2 (5 bases). The TCR originated in a male donor with lung adenocarcinoma. The CD4 and CD8 labels of this study may be unreliable. For the CDR3, the DNA is TGTGCCAGCAGTTTAATGGGAGTAGGTAATGAGCAGTTCTTC. Translation gives CASSLMGVGNEQFF.